Ten or more counts support the clone carrying this T cell receptor (beta chain). The antigen is unknown. These data belong to a study of identical twins. Findings of the study overall: In zero-insertion analyses, partial confounding could arise from invariant MAIT and iNKT cells. Model-predicted out-of-frame TCR alpha sharing fell below observed values in monozygotic twins. Excess twin sharing in beta out-of-frame sequences was weaker.

Template switching (which added a universal primer site) was used, and cDNA carried unique molecular identifiers. TCRdb called the 5' RACE reads again in MiXCR, with one record for every CDR3 protein. In the table there are approximately 630,000 distinct CDR3 sequences, 7.1% of which are singletons. These records were also assigned to another study, of yellow fever vaccine responses in identical twins.

Source material: PBMCs. This TCR was sampled from a young woman in good health.

The CDR3: CASSFSRVAGSPEQFF. The CDR3 region has the DNA TGTGCCAGCAGTTTTTCGAGGGTAGCGGGTTCCCCCGAGCAGTTCTTC. V is TRBV12-3 or TRBV12-4 and J is TRBJ2-1; 7 bases match TRBD2. This CDR3 has 16 residues. V lost 3 bases to trimming and J lost 10 bases; unmatched junction nucleotides: 15.